A single sample gave rise to the 19 T cell receptor beta chains below, sequenced in a study of graft-versus-host responses after intestinal transplantation. Which antigens these TCRs recognize remains unknown. Generated by immunoSEQ multiplex PCR, the TCRdb table keeps only in-frame clones and is missing some. This sample carries tens of thousands of clones, roughly 94% of them seen once, and the ten largest clones take around 0.2%. The sequenced sample was unstimulated CD4+ T cells sorted from spleen or lymph node cells, obtained before transplant. These TCRs come from a human donor who was the organ donor for an intestinal transplant.

V and J are TRBV7-2 and TRBJ2-3; 11 bases line up with TRBD2. This CDR3 has 17 residues. Germline V gene sequence: CDR1 SGHTA, CDR2 FQGNSA. V was pared by 1 base and J by 5 bases, with 8 bases of the junction left unmatched. CDR3 sequence reads: CASSLVVAGGPGDTQYF. The CDR3 bases are TGTGCCAGCAGCTTAGTAGTAGCGGGGGGGCCGGGAGATACGCAGTATTTT.

This clone was seen more than once but under ten times. The chain recombines TRBV6-1 with TRBJ1-3, with D possibly being TRBD1 (6 bases). This CDR3 spans 14 amino acids. The V gene lost 6 bases and the J gene lost 0 bases, with 9 bases spanning the gap. The V gene's germline CDR1 is MNHNS and CDR2 SASEGT. Here the CDR3 reads CASRKDSSGNTIYF. CDR3 bases: TGTGCCAGCAGGAAGGACAGCTCTGGAAACACCATATATTTT.

In DNA, the CDR3 is TGTGCCTGGAGGGGCAGGGGCAAAGAAAAACTGTTTTTT. Translated, it gives CAWRGRGKEKLFF. The rearrangement links TRBV30 to TRBJ1-4; weak D call: TRBD1 (6 bases). From germline, CDR1 is GTSNPN and CDR2 SVGIG (reference sequence). Between the trimmed V and J ends, which lost 3 bases and 8 bases, there was a span of 13 bases. The CDR3 runs 13 residues. The whole variable domain, remainder taken from reference TRBV30 and TRBJ1-4, is SQTIHQWPATLVQPVGSPLSLECTVEGTSNPNLYWYRQAAGRGLQLLFYSVGIGQISSEVPQNLSASRPQDRQFILSSKKLLLSDSGFYLCAWRGRGKEKLFFGSGTQLSVL.

J is TRBJ2-2 and V is TRBV6-5; D is possibly TRBD1 (5 bases). From germline, CDR1 is MNHEY and CDR2 SVGAGI. The CDR3 has 14 amino acids. V was clipped by 5 bases and J by 4 bases, with 11 bases between them. The CDR3 spells CASSRQGFTGELFF. The CDR3 DNA reads as TGTGCCAGCAGTAGGCAGGGTTTCACCGGGGAGCTGTTTTTT.

This chain joins TRBV23-1 and TRBJ1-6; TRBD1 aligns across 7 bases. TRBV23-1 is known as an ORF, though its function is uncertain. The ends lost 3 bases at V and 7 bases at J; junction bases unmatched: 6. The CDR3 length is 15 residues. CDR3 in amino acids: CASSQGTVRNSPLHF. CDR3 sequence (DNA): TGCGCCAGCAGTCAGGGGACAGTCAGGAATTCACCCCTCCACTTT.

The rearrangement uses TRBV4-3 and TRBJ1-2; 9 bases line up with TRBD1. The CDR3 has 18 residues. The germline CDR1 and CDR2 sequences are LGHNA and YSLEER. V shed 1 base and J 0 bases; nucleotides not matched to a gene: 9. DNA for the CDR3: TGCGCCAGCAGCCAAGTCCCTGGACAGGGGCAATCTAACTATGGCTACACCTTC. This gives the protein CASSQVPGQGQSNYGYTF.

This clone has a single count. The rearrangement links TRBV4-1 to TRBJ2-1; TRBD1 matches at 10 bases. Germline V gives CDR1 MGHRA, CDR2 YSYEKL. V was clipped by 4 bases and J by 7 bases; unmatched bases: 10. The length of the CDR3 is 16 residues. This chain's CDR3 is CASSRRYRTGGNEQFF. The CDR3 DNA reads TGCGCCAGCAGCCGCCGTTACCGGACAGGGGGAAATGAGCAGTTCTTC.

The chain links TRBV5-4 to TRBJ2-2, with TRBD2 matching 7 bases. The CDR3 totals 14 residues. Germline lookup yields CDR1 SGHNT and CDR2 YYREEE (reference sequence). V trimming: 0 bases; J trimming: 7 bases; junction bases outside the gene matches: 3. The CDR3 loop reads CASSLATGGGELFF. CDR3 DNA sequence: TGTGCCAGCAGCTTGGCCACGGGGGGCGGGGAGCTGTTTTTT.

This clone has more than one count but fewer than ten. Written as DNA, the CDR3 is TGCGCCAGCAGCCTAAACGGCCTCAATGAAAAACTGTTTTTT. It encodes CASSLNGLNEKLFF. The chain carries TRBV4-1 and TRBJ1-4; D is unclear. CDR3 length: 14 amino acids. V gave up 4 bases and J gave up 5 bases, with 11 bases separating them. From germline, CDR1 is MGHRA and CDR2 YSYEKL.

This rearrangement joins TRBV9 to TRBJ1-1; TRBD1 matches 9 bases. The trim removed 0 bases at V and 5 bases at J, leaving 5 bases unmatched. This CDR3 region has 15 residues. Germline CDR1 is SGDLS and CDR2 is YYNGEE. The chain's CDR3 is CASSVENRGPTEAFF. The CDR3 DNA follows: TGTGCCAGCAGCGTAGAAAACAGGGGGCCTACTGAAGCTTTCTTT. The full variable domain, its missing parts supplied by reference TRBV9 and TRBJ1-1, is DSGVTQTPKHLITATGQRVTLRCSPRSGDLSVYWYQQSLDQGLQFLIQYYNGEERAKGNILERFSAQQFPDLHSELNLSSLELGDSALYFCASSVENRGPTEAFFGQGTRLTVV.

This chain links TRBV2 with TRBJ2-7; D tentatively reads TRBD1 or TRBD2 (6 bases each). Germline V CDR1 and CDR2: SNHLY, FYNNEI. This CDR3 is 15 amino acids long. Deletions cut 5 bases from V and 1 base from J, with 15 bases between. This CDR3 is CASSLDGGSSYEQYF. Here the CDR3 DNA reads TGTGCCAGCAGTCTAGACGGGGGCTCGTCCTACGAGCAGTACTTC.

V gene TRBV9 combines with J gene TRBJ1-2; D unclear. Germline V CDR1 and CDR2: SGDLS, YYNGEE. V lost 0 bases and J lost 1, with 7 bases in between. This CDR3 region has 14 residues. The CDR3 sequence is CASSVVDGNYGYTF. CDR3 coding DNA: TGTGCCAGCAGCGTAGTCGACGGTAACTATGGCTACACCTTC.

This clone has only a few counts. The CDR3 reads CASSLGGYEQYF. The CDR3 DNA reads as TGTGCCAGCAGCTTGGGAGGGTACGAGCAGTACTTC. This sequence joins TRBV5-6 and TRBJ2-7; maybe TRBD2 (5 bases). The CDR3 runs to 12 residues. Germline V gives CDR1 SGHDT, CDR2 YYEEEE. The V and J ends lost 0 bases and 4 bases respectively, with 5 bases between them.

This chain connects TRBV18 to TRBJ1-1; D remains ambiguous. The length of the CDR3 is 13 residues. The V and J ends lost 6 bases and 1 base respectively, with 9 bases between them. Per germline, CDR1 KGHSH and CDR2 LQKENI. CDR3 sequence (DNA): TGTGCCAGCTCCGTGGACCCGAACACTGAAGCTTTCTTT. Amino acids: CASSVDPNTEAFF.

This rearrangement joins TRBV7-9 to TRBJ1-2; TRBD1 might be the D (6 bases). Germline CDR1 SEHNR, CDR2 FQNEAQ (reference sequence). The CDR3 runs 13 residues. The V gene lost 3 bases and the J gene lost 8 bases, with 13 bases spanning the gap. The CDR3 DNA is TGTGCCAGCAGCTTCGAGGACAGACGGGGCTACACCTTC. Its translation is CASSFEDRRGYTF. Using reference TRBV7-9 and TRBJ1-2 for the parts outside the CDR3, the full variable domain is DTGVSQNPRHKITKRGQNVTFRCDPISEHNRLYWYRQTLGQGPEFLTYFQNEAQLEKSRLLSDRFSAERPKGSFSTLEIQRTEQGDSAMYLCASSFEDRRGYTFGSGTRLTVV.

The chain couples TRBV5-4 to TRBJ2-3; no firm D call. There are 13 residues in the CDR3. The germline V gene has CDR1 SGHNT and CDR2 YYREEE (reference sequence). Deletions cut 0 bases from V and 8 bases from J, with 10 bases between. The CDR3, as DNA: TGTGCCAGCAGCTTGGGGGGAATTACTACGCAGTATTTT. This encodes CASSLGGITTQYF.

The chain joins TRBV7-2 to TRBJ2-3; the D is unclear. The V gene's germline CDR1 is SGHTA and CDR2 FQGNSA. V shed 1 base and J shed 1 base, with 9 bases lying between them. CDR3 length: 15 residues. CDR3 DNA: TGTGCCAGCAGCTTAGGAGGCCATGGCACAGATACGCAGTATTTT. It codes for CASSLGGHGTDTQYF.

This sequence joins TRBV9 and TRBJ2-3, with 9 bases identical to TRBD2. The CDR3 is made up of 16 amino acids. Germline loops: CDR1 SGDLS, CDR2 YYNGEE. V shed 4 bases and J 2 bases; nucleotides not matched to a gene: 8. The CDR3 loop is CASSLRLAEPTDTQYF. Written as DNA, the CDR3 is TGTGCCAGCAGCTTACGACTAGCGGAACCCACAGATACGCAGTATTTT.

This chain connects TRBV6-1 to TRBJ1-5; D is ambiguous. The germline V gene has CDR1 MNHNS and CDR2 SASEGT. The CDR3 has 14 amino acids. V lost 1 base and J lost 3, with 7 bases in between. The CDR3 sequence: CASSEGGLNQPQHF. CDR3 sequence (DNA): TGTGCCAGCAGTGAAGGGGGTCTCAATCAGCCCCAGCATTTT.